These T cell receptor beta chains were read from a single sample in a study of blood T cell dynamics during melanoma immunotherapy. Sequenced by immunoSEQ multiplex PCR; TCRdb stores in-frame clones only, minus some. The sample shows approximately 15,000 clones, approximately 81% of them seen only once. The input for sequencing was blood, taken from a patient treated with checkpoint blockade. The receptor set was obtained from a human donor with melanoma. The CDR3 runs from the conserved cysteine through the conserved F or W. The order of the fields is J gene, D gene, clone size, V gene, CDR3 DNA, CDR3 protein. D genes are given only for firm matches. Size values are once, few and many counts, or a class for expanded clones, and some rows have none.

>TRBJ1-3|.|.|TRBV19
TGTGCCAGTAGCTCAGGACGATTTGGAAACACCATATATTTT
CASSSGRFGNTIYF
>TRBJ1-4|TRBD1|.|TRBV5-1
TGCGCCAGCAGCCGGACAGGGTTTCGGGAAAAACTGTTTTTT
CASSRTGFREKLFF
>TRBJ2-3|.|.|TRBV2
TGTGCCAGCATCCCGGGGGCCCTCAGGAATACGCAGTATTTT
CASIPGALRNTQYF
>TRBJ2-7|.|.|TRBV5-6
TGTGCCAGCAGCTTTTCTAGAGAGCAGTACTTC
CASSFSREQYF
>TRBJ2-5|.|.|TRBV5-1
TGCGCCAGCAAGACAGGCGCAAAAATAGGACAAGAGACCCAGTACTTC
CASKTGAKIGQETQYF
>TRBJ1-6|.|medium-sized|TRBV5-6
TGTGCCAGCAGCGCCCCGGGACTCAAGAGCTCCTATAATTCACCCCTCCACTTT
CASSAPGLKSSYNSPLHF
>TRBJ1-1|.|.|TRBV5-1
TGCGCCAGCAGCCTTACCACCCTGGAAGGGGGCACTGAAGCTTTCTTT
CASSLTTLEGGTEAFF
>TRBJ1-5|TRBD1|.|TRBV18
TGTGCCAGCTCACCAGGGACAGGGGCTCAGCAGCCCCAGCATTTT
CASSPGTGAQQPQHF
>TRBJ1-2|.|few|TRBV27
TGTGCCAGCAGTTTCGGTGAAAACTATGGCTACACCTTC
CASSFGENYGYTF
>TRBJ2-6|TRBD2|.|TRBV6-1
TGTGCCAGCAGTGGCGCTCATCTAGCGGGGGGAATCTCTGGGGCCAACGTCCTGACTTTC
CASSGAHLAGGISGANVLTF
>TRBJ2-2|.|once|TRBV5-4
TGTGCCAGCAGCTTAGATGCGAACACCGGGGAGCTGTTTTTT
CASSLDANTGELFF
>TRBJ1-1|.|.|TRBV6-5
TGTGCCAGCAGTCCGTCCTCAGTGAACACTGAAGCTTTCTTT
CASSPSSVNTEAFF
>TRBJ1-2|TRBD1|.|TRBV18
TGTGCCAGCTCACCTTATCTGGGACAGGGGGCGCTTCATGGCTACACCTTC
CASSPYLGQGALHGYTF
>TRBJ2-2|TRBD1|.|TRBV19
TGTGCCAGTAGTATAGGACAGGGACCAGCGAACACCGGGGAGCTGTTTTTT
CASSIGQGPANTGELFF
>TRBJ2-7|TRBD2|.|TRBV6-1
TGTGCCAGCAGTCGGGACTACTATTCCTACGAGCAGTACTTC
CASSRDYYSYEQYF
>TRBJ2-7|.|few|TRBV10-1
TGCGCCAGCAGCGAAGGACCCAATGGGGAGCAGTACTTC
CASSEGPNGEQYF
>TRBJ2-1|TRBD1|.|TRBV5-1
TGCGCCAGCAGCCCAACCTTTGCCAGGGGGCTCGGTGAGCAGTTCTTC
CASSPTFARGLGEQFF
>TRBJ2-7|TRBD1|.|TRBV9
TGTGCCAGCAGCGCAGACTCCGGGACAGACTCCTACGAGCAGTACTTC
CASSADSGTDSYEQYF
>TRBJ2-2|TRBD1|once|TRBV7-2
TGTGCCAGCAGCCCGGCCCCCTACAGGGGGCGAGGGAGGGGGGAGCTGTTTTTT
CASSPAPYRGRGRGELFF
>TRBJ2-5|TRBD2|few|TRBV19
TGTGCCAGTAGTACCCGACTAGCGGGGATGGAGACCCAGTACTTC
CASSTRLAGMETQYF
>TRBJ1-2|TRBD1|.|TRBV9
TGTGCCAGCAGCGAAGACATGACAGGGGGGAATGGCTACACCTTC
CASSEDMTGGNGYTF
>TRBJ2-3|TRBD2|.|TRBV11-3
TGTGCCAGCAGCTTAGTTGCCGCGAGCGGGGGGGTTGGAGATACGCAGTATTTT
CASSLVAASGGVGDTQYF
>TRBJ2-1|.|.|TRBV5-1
TGCGCCAGCAGTCCAAATCTGGACTGGCAATTGGATGAGCAGTTCTTC
CASSPNLDWQLDEQFF
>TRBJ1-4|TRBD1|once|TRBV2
TGTGCCAGCAGGGGACAGGCAACTAATGAAAAACTGTTTTTT
CASRGQATNEKLFF
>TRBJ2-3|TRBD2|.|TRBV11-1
TGTGCCAGCAGCCACAGCGGGGGTGCTAGCACAGATACGCAGTATTTT
CASSHSGGASTDTQYF
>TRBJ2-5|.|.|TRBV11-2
TGTGCCAGCAGCTTAACCCCCCGTGAGACCCAGTACTTC
CASSLTPRETQYF
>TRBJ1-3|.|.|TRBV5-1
TGCGCCAGCAGCTTGGTTACAGGCTCGAGCTCTGGAAACACCATATATTTT
CASSLVTGSSSGNTIYF
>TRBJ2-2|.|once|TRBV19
TGTGCCAGTAGTATTGCGGGCCCGACTTCCGGGGAGCTGTTTTTT
CASSIAGPTSGELFF
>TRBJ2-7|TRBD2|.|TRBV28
TGTGCCAGCCTTGAGCGGGGGGCGCCCAACGAGCAGTACTTC
CASLERGAPNEQYF
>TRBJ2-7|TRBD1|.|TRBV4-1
TGCGCCAGCAGCCAAGGGCCACAGGGGAACCGCCTCTCCTACGAGCAGTACTTC
CASSQGPQGNRLSYEQYF
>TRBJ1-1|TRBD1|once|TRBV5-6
TGTGCCAGCAGCCGCCGAAGTGTATTAGGGGGCCTTGAAGCTTTCTTT
CASSRRSVLGGLEAFF
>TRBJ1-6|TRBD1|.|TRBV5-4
TGTGCCAGCGGGATGGCAGGGGGCCATAATTCACCCCTCCACTTT
CASGMAGGHNSPLHF
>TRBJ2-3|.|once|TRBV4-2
TGTGCCAGCAGCCAAGTGCTAGGGGACACAGATACGCAGTATTTT
CASSQVLGDTDTQYF
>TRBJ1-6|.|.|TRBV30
TGTGCCTGGGGGAGGTCCACACAATATAATTCACCCCTCCACTTT
CAWGRSTQYNSPLHF
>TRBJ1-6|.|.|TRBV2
TGTGCCAGCAGTGTATTCGCAGGGGAGTCACCCCTCCACTTT
CASSVFAGESPLHF
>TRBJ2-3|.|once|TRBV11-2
TGTGCCAGCAGCTTAGAGGGCAAGACGGCCACAGATACGCAGTATTTT
CASSLEGKTATDTQYF
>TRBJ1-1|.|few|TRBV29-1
TGCAGCGTTGCCCCCGGTTGGGCTATGAACACTGAAGCTTTCTTT
CSVAPGWAMNTEAFF
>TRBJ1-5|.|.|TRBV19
TGTGCCAGTAGTTCGGGGGGGACCCATAGCAATCAGCCCCAGCATTTT
CASSSGGTHSNQPQHF
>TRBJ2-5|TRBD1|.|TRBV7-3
TGTGCCAGCAGCCAATCCGGGACAGAGGAAGAGACCCAGTACTTC
CASSQSGTEEETQYF
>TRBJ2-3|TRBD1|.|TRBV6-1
TGTGCCAGCAGTGAATACTTCCGGGACAGGGGTACAGATACGCAGTATTTT
CASSEYFRDRGTDTQYF
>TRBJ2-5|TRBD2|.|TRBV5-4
TGTGCCAGCAGCTCCAGCGGGGTACAAGAGACCCAGTACTTC
CASSSSGVQETQYF
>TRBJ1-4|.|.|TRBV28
TGTGCCAGCAGTTCCCTTATCTATACTTCTAATGAAAAACTGTTTTTT
CASSSLIYTSNEKLFF
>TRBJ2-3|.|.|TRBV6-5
TGTGCCAGCAGTTATAAGTACAACACAGATACGCAGTATTTT
CASSYKYNTDTQYF
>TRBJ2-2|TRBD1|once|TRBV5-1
TGCGCCAGCAGTCCGACCGGGACAGGAAACACCGGGGAGCTGTTTTTT
CASSPTGTGNTGELFF
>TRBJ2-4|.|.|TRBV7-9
TGTGCCAGCAGCACTACAGGGAGGCTTGGCAAAAACATTCAGTACTTC
CASSTTGRLGKNIQYF